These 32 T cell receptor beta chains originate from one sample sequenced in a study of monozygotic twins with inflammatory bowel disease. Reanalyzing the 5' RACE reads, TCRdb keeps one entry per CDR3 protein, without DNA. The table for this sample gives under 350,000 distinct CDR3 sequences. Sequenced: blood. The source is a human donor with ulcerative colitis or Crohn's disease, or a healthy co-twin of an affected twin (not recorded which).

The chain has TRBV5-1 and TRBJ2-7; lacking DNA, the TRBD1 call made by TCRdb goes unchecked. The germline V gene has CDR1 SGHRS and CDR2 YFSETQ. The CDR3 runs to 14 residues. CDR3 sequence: CASSARRWDYEQYF.

Here the CDR3 reads CASSFSRYSYNEQFF. The gene calls are TRBV12-3 or TRBV12-4 and TRBJ2-1; lacking DNA, the TRBD2 call made by TCRdb goes unchecked. This CDR3 has 15 amino acids.

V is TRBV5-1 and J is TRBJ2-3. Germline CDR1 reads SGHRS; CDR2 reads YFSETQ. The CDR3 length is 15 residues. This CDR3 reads CASSPQDGDTDTQYF.

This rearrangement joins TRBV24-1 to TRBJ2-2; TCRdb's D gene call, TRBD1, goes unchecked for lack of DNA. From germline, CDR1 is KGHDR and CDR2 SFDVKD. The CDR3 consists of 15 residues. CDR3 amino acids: CATSETGENTGELFF.

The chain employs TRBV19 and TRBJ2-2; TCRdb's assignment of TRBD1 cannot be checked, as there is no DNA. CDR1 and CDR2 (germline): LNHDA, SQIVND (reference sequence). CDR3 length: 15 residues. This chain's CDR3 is CATRRGGWSTGELFF.

This CDR3 reads CASSPSTGIRETQYF. V is TRBV5-1 and J is TRBJ2-5; absent DNA, TCRdb's TRBD1 call cannot be checked. Germline values: CDR1 SGHRS, CDR2 YFSETQ. This CDR3 has 15 amino acids.

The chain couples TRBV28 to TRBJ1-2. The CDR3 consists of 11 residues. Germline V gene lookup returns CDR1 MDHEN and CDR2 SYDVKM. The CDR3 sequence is CASGASYGYTF.

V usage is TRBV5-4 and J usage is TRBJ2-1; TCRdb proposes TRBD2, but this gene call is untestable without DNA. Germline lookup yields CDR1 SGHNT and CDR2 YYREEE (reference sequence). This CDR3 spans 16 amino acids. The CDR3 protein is CASSSPDYQHWDEQFF.

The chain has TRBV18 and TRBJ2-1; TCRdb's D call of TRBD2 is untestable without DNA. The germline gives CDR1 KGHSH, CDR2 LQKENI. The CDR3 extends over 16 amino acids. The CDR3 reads CASSPGAGRSYNEQFF.

The CDR3 spells CASTVGSYNSPLHF. The chain joins TRBV6-6 to TRBJ1-6; TCRdb names TRBD1, which stays unverified in the absence of DNA. CDR1 is MNHNY, CDR2 SVGAGI, per germline (reference sequence). The CDR3 has 14 residues.

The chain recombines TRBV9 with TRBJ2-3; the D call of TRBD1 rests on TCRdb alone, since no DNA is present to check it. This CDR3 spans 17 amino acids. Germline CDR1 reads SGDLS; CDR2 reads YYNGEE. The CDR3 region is CASSFASTAGSTDTQYF.

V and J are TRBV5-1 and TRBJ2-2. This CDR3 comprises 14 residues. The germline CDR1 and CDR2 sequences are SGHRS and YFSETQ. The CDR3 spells CASSFIPNTGELFF.

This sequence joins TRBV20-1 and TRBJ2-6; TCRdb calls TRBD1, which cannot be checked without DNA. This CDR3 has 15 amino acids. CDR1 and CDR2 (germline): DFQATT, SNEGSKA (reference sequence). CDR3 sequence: CSARVRGSGANVLTF.

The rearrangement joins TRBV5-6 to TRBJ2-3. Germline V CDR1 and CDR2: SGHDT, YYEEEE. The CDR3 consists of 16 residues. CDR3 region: CASSLLGSGSTDTQYF.

CDR3 residues: CASSLFGGANTEAFF. The V gene is TRBV27, the J gene TRBJ1-1; TCRdb gives TRBD1 as the D gene, but with no DNA this cannot be confirmed. There are 15 residues in the CDR3. CDR1 is MNHEY and CDR2 is SMNVEV in the germline V gene (reference sequence).

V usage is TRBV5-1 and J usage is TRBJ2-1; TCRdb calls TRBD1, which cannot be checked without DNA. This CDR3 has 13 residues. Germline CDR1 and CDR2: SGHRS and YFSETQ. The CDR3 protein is CASSQGGANEQFF.

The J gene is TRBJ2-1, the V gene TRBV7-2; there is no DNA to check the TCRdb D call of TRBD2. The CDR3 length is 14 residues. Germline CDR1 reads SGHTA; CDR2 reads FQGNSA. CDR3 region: CASSWSGTSGEQFF. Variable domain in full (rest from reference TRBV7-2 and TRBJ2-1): GAGVSQSPSNKVTEKGKDVELRCDPISGHTALYWYRQSLGQGLEFLIYFQGNSAPDKSGLPSDRFSAERTGGSVSTLTIQRTQQEDSAVYLCASSWSGTSGEQFFGPGTRLTVL.

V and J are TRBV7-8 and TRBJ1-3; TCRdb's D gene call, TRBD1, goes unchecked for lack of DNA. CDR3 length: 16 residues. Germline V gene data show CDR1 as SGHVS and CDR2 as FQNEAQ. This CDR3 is CASSLPQGAYGNTIYF. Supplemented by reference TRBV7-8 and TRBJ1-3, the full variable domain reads GAGVSQSPRYKVAKRGQDVALRCDPISGHVSLFWYQQALGQGPEFLTYFQNEAQLDKSGLPSDRFFAERPEGSVSTLKIQRTQQEDSAVYLCASSLPQGAYGNTIYFGEGSWLTVV.

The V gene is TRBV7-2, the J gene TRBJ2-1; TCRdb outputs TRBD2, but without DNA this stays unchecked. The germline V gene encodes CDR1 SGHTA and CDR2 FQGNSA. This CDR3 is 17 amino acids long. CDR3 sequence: CASSPPGLAGGQNEQFF.

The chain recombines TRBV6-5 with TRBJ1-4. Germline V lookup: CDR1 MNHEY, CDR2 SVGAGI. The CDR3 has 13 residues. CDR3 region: CASSPTMFEKLFF.

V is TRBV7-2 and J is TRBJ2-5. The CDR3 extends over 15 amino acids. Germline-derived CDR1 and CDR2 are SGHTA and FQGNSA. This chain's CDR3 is CASSLVMGSGETQYF.

CDR3 region: CASRAESYEQYF. The rearrangement joins TRBV2 to TRBJ2-7. This CDR3 is built from 12 residues. Germline lookup yields CDR1 SNHLY and CDR2 FYNNEI.

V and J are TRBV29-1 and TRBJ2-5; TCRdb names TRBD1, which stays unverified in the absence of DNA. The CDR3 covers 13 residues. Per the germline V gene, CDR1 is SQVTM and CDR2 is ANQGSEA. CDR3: CSVTGTGKETQYF.

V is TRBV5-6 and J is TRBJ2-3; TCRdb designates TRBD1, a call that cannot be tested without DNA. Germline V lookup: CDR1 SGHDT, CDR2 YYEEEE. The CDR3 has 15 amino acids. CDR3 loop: CASGNRGGSTDTQYF.

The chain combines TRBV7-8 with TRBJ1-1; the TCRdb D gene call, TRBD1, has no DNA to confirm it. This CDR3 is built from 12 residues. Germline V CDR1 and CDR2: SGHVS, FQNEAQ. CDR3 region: CASRSRWTEAFF.

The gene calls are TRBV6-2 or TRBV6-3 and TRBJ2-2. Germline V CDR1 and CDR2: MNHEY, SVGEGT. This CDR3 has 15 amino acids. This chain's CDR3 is CASTRIYTNTGELFF.

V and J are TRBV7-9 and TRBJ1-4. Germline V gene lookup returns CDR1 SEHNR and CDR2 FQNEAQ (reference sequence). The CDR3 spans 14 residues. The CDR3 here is CASSFGQTNEKLFF.

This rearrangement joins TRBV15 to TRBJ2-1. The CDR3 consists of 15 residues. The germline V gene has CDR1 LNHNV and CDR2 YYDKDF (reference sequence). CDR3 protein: CATSRAQSSYNEQFF. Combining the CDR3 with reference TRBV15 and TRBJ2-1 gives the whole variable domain DAMVIQNPRYQVTQFGKPVTLSCSQTLNHNVMYWYQQKSSQAPKLLFHYYDKDFNNEADTPDNFQSRRPNTSFCFLDIRSPGLGDTAMYLCATSRAQSSYNEQFFGPGTRLTVL.

CDR3 sequence reads: CASGVGGISTDTQYF. The V and J genes are TRBV27 and TRBJ2-3; TCRdb's assignment of TRBD1 cannot be checked, as there is no DNA. The CDR3 contains 15 residues. Germline V CDR1 and CDR2: MNHEY, SMNVEV (reference sequence).

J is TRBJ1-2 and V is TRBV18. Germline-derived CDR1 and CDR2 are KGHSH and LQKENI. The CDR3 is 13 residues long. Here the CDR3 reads CASSRQANYGYTF.

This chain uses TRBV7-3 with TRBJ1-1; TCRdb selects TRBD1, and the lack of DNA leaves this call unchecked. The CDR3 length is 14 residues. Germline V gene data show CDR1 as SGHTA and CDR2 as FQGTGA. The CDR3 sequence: CASSPGPVGTEAFF.

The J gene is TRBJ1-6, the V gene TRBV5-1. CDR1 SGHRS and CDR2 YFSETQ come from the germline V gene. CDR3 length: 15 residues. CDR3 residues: CASSLAGNHNSPLHF. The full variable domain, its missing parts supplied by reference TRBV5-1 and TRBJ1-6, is KAGVTQTPRYLIKTRGQQVTLSCSPISGHRSVSWYQQTPGQGLQFLFEYFSETQRNKGNFPGRFSGRQFSNSRSEMNVSTLELGDSALYLCASSLAGNHNSPLHFGNGTRLTVT.